One sample yielded the 16 T cell receptor beta chains listed below, sequenced in a study of breast tumors, draining lymph nodes, adjacent tissues. TCRdb re-called the multiplex PCR reads through MiXCR, storing one row per CDR3 protein. The sample includes around 13,000 distinct CDR3 sequences, roughly half of them seen just once. The sample was tumor-adjacent breast tissue. The receptors here all came from a female donor with breast cancer. Some clones in this sample may be carry-over from other donors' samples.

In its sample, this clonotype was seen a few times. The chain employs TRBV5-1 and TRBJ2-6; D is perhaps TRBD2 (5 bases). The germline CDR1 and CDR2 sequences are SGHRS and YFSETQ. V was trimmed by 4 bases and J by 8 bases, leaving 7 bases between them. This CDR3 is 12 amino acids long. CDR3 sequence reads: CASSAGTNVLTF. CDR3 bases: TGCGCCAGCAGCGCCGGGACCAACGTCCTGACTTTC.

This clonotype is judged medium-sized. The chain employs TRBV7-9 and TRBJ2-3; TRBD2 matches at 8 bases. With V trimmed by 1 base and J by 1 base, 7 bases remained unmatched. Germline CDR1 SEHNR, CDR2 FQNEAQ (reference sequence). This CDR3 spans 17 amino acids. The CDR3 nucleotides read TGTGCCAGCAGCTTAGGTCGAGCGGGGGCCCGCACAGATACGCAGTATTTT. Its translation: CASSLGRAGARTDTQYF. The whole variable domain, remainder taken from reference TRBV7-9 and TRBJ2-3, is DTGVSQNPRHKITKRGQNVTFRCDPISEHNRLYWYRQTLGQGPEFLTYFQNEAQLEKSRLLSDRFSAERPKGSFSTLEIQRTEQGDSAMYLCASSLGRAGARTDTQYFGPGTRLTVL.

The gene calls are TRBV6-1 and TRBJ2-4; a weak D match, TRBD1 (5 bases). Germline-derived CDR1 and CDR2 are MNHNS and SASEGT. The CDR3 runs to 13 residues. Between the trimmed V and J ends, which lost 2 bases and 6 bases, there was a span of 8 bases. CDR3 amino acids: CASSEMTVNIQYF. As DNA, the CDR3 is TGTGCCAGCAGTGAAATGACAGTAAACATTCAGTACTTC.

As to this clonotype: Because the CDR3's place on the DNA is in doubt, the DNA is left out and the CDR3 is given as listed by TCRdb. The CDR3 is CASSFYICSARTSGRSHEQYF. The chain couples TRBV7-3 to TRBJ2-7; the DNA was not used to check the table's D call, TRBD2. The CDR3 contains 21 residues when both ends are counted. The germline V gene encodes CDR1 SGHTA and CDR2 FQGTGA.

This clonotype was seen ten or more times. The rearrangement joins TRBV29-1 to TRBJ2-1, with a tentative D call TRBD2 (6 bases). V shed 4 bases and J shed 8 bases, with 18 bases lying between them. Germline V gives CDR1 SQVTM, CDR2 ANQGSEA. This CDR3 region has 14 residues. In DNA form, the CDR3 reads TGCAGCGTTGTTTACTACTTAGGGGAGGATGAGCAGTTCTTC. It is translated as CSVVYYLGEDEQFF.

This clonotype was observed once. A much larger clone lies one base from this, so it may be a read error. The chain combines TRBV12-3 or TRBV12-4 with TRBJ2-3; no firm D call. This CDR3 has 11 amino acids. The V end lost 7 bases, the J end lost 7 bases, and 9 bases lay between the germline ends. CDR3 protein: CASNTLNTQYF. DNA of the CDR3: TGTGCCAGCAATACCCTGAATACGCAGTATTTT.

The chain combines TRBV4-2 with TRBJ2-2, with 10 bases matching TRBD2. Germline V gene lookup returns CDR1 LGHNA and CDR2 YNFKEQ. This CDR3 comprises 15 residues. Trimming at V came to 3 bases and at J to 6 bases, leaving 4 bases not matched to a gene. The CDR3 sequence is CASSHLAGDAGELFF. The CDR3 coding sequence is TGTGCCAGCAGCCATCTAGCGGGAGACGCCGGGGAGCTGTTTTTT.

The rearrangement uses TRBV6-1 and TRBJ2-6, with D perhaps TRBD2 (6 bases). The V end was cut by 8 bases, the J end by 0 bases, with 11 bases between. The length of the CDR3 is 15 residues. Germline loops: CDR1 MNHNS, CDR2 SASEGT. The CDR3 DNA follows: TGTGCCAGCGGGGGGACTCCCTCTGGGGCCAACGTCCTGACTTTC. Its protein is CASGGTPSGANVLTF.

The CDR3 DNA reads as TGTGCCAGCAGCTTAGCGCAAGACAGGTCTAATTCACCCCTCCACTTT. Protein: CASSLAQDRSNSPLHF. This chain connects TRBV7-2 to TRBJ1-6, with TRBD1 as a possible D gene (6 bases). CDR3 length: 16 residues. V shed 0 bases and J shed 6 bases, with 12 bases lying between them. Germline CDR1 SGHTA, CDR2 FQGNSA. Using reference TRBV7-2 and TRBJ1-6 for the parts outside the CDR3, the full variable domain is GAGVSQSPSNKVTEKGKDVELRCDPISGHTALYWYRQSLGQGLEFLIYFQGNSAPDKSGLPSDRFSAERTGGSVSTLTIQRTQQEDSAVYLCASSLAQDRSNSPLHFGNGTRLTVT.

With respect to this clonotype: This may come from a read error, since a much larger clone is one base off. This sequence joins TRBV14 and TRBJ1-6; D is uncertain. The germline CDR1 and CDR2 sequences are SGHDN and FVKESK. This CDR3 is 12 amino acids long. CDR3 sequence reads: CASSQAPSPLQF. The DNA of the CDR3 is TGTGCCAGCAGCCAAGCTCCTTCACCCCTCCAATTT.

This clonotype came up a few times. This chain connects TRBV20-1 to TRBJ2-3, with 10 nucleotides matching TRBD1. The germline V gene has CDR1 DFQATT and CDR2 SNEGSKA (reference sequence). The CDR3 is 15 amino acids. Trimming at V came to 3 bases and at J to 3 bases, leaving 6 bases not matched to a gene. The DNA of the CDR3 is TGCAGTGCTAGTCGCGGGACAGGGGCAACAGATACGCAGTATTTT. It translates to CSASRGTGATDTQYF.

This CDR3 is CAISPGTSGGLPQYF. In nucleotides, the CDR3 is TGTGCCATCAGCCCCGGGACTAGCGGGGGTCTCCCGCAGTATTTT. The chain uses TRBV10-3 and TRBJ2-3; 14 nucleotides match TRBD2. CDR1 and CDR2 (germline): ENHRY, SYGVKD. The CDR3 runs 15 residues. After removal of 6 bases from V and 10 bases from J, the junction contained 9 bases not matched to a gene.

This clonotype was picked up many times. The chain joins TRBV12-3 or TRBV12-4 to TRBJ2-4; D remains unclear. The V and J ends lost 2 bases and 7 bases respectively, with 6 bases between them. CDR3 length equals 12 residues. CDR3 nucleotide sequence: TGTGCCAGCAGTTTACGTCCGAACATTCAGTACTTC. It is translated as CASSLRPNIQYF.

This clonotype was detected once. V usage is TRBV24-1 and J usage is TRBJ2-2, with TRBD1 matching over 11 bases. This CDR3 region has 17 residues. CDR1 is KGHDR and CDR2 is SFDVKD in the germline V gene. Trimming took 5 bases from V and 7 from J; bases not matched to a gene: 11. The CDR3 sequence: CATSVNYGQGANGELFF. The DNA of the CDR3 is TGTGCCACCAGTGTAAATTACGGACAGGGGGCGAACGGGGAGCTGTTTTTT.

The chain uses TRBV7-2 and TRBJ1-2; D not certain. The CDR3 sequence is 13 residues long. Trimming removed 2 bases from V and 4 bases from J, with 8 bases in between. Germline CDR1 SGHTA, CDR2 FQGNSA. This CDR3 is CASSLREVYGYTF. CDR3 nucleotides: TGTGCCAGCAGCTTAAGGGAGGTCTATGGCTACACCTTC.

J is TRBJ2-1 and V is TRBV3-1; 12 bases are a match to TRBD2. Trimming removed 3 bases from V and 8 bases from J; junction bases left unmatched: 11. Germline lookup yields CDR1 LGHDT and CDR2 YNNKEL (reference sequence). The CDR3 length is 17 residues. The CDR3 protein is CASSQEGLAGGLDEQFF. The DNA for the CDR3 is TGTGCCAGCAGCCAGGAGGGGCTAGCGGGAGGGCTGGATGAGCAGTTCTTC.